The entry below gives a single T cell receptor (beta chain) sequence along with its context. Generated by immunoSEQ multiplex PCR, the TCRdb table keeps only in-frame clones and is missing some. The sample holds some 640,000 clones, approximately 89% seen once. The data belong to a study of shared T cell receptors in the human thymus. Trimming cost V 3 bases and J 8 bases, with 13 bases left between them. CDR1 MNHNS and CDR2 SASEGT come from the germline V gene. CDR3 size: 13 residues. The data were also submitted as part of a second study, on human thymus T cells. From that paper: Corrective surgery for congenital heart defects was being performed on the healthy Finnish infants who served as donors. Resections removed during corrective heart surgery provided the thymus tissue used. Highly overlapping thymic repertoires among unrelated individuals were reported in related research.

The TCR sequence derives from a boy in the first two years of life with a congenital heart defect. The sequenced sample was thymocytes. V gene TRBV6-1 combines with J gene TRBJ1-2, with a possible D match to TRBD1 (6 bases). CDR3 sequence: CASSEGRGGGYTF. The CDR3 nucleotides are TGTGCCAGCAGTGAGGGTCGCGGGGGCGGCTACACCTTC.